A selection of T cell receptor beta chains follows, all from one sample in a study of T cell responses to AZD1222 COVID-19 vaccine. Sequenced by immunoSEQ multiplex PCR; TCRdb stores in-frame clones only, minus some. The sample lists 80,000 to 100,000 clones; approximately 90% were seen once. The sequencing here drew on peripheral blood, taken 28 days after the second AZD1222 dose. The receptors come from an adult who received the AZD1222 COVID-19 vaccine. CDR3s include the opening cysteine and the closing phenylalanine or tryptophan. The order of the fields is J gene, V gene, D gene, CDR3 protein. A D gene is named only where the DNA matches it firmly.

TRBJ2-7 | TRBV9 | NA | CASSTGTTPYEQYF
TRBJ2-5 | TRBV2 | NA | CASLNGANQETQYF
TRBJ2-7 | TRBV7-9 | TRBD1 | CASSLAGTANYEQYF
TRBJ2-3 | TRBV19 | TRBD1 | CASSRTGDPDTQYF
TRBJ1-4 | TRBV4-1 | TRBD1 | CASSQGQGPTNEKLFF
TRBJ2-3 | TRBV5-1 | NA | CASSLDGSTDTQYF
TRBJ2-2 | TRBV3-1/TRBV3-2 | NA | CASSQVWGTGELFF
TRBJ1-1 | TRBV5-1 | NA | CASSPVGGRQNTEAFF
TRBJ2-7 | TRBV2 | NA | CASSENRNYEQYF
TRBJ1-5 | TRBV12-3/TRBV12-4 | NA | CASSLMGQPQHF
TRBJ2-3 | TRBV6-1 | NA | CASSEWQATQYF
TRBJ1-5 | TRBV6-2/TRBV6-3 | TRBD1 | CASSPDRGIFNSNQPQHF
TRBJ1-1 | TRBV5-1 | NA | CASSWQGGTEAFF
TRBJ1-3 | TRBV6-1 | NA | CASSDGASGNTIYF
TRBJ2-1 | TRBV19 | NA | CASSITGVGGNEQFF
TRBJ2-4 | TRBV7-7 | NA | CASIRGRYF
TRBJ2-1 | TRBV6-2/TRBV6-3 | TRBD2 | CASSALGGAYNEQFF
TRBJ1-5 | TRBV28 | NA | CASTGWGSQPQHF
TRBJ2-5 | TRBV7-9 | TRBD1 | CASATGADGYQETQYF
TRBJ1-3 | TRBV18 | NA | CASSPPGFSTGNTIYF
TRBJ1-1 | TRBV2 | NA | CASSASGYTEAFF
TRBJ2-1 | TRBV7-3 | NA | CASSLRAVSEQFF
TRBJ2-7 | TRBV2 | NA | CASSRGEAYEQYF
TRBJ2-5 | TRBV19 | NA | CASSTGPVQETQYF
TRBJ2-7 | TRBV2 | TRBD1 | CASREDREGQYF
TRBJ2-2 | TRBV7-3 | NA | CASSSGSETGELFF
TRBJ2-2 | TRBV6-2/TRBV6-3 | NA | CASSPIGKTALGELFF
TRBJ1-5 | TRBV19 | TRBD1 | CASKDRGRSSNQPQHF
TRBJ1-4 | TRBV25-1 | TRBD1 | CASSEGSSGGKLFF
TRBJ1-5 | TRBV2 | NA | CASKVRGYQPQHF
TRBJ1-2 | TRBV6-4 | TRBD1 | CASSGTGSGYTF
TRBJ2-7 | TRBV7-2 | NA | CASSFNGRREQYF
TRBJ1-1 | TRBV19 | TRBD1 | CASSISSGTGGNTEAFF
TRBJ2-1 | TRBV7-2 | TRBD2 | CASSLARGGAREQFF
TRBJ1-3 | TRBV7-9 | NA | CASSMGPQWGNTIYF
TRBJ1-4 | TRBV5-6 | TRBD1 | CASSRRDRGNEKLFF
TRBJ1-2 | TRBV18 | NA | CASSPTREGNYGYTF
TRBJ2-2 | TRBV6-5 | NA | CASSSPGSGELFF
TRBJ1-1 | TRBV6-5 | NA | CASSLAIGDTEAFF
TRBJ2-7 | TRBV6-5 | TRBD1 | CASSSGTGWTYEQYF
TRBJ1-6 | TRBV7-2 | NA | CASSLYGAQNSPLHF
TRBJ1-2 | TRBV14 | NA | CASSHDRYRGYTF
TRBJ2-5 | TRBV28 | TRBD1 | CASSLTGGMETQYF
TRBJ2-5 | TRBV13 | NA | CASSGGGGIETQYF
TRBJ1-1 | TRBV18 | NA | CASSPLEGNTEAFF
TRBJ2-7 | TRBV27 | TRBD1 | CASRLDRDSYEQYF
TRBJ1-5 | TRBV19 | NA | CASGEGERFQPQHF
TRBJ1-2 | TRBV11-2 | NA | CASSLGGGGGRSGYTF
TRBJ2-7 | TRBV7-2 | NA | CASSFSTQAYEQYF
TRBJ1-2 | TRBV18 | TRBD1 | CASSPSRGDGYTF
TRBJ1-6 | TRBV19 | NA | CASSDMGVGSYNSPLHF
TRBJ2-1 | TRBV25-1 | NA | CASSADGYNEQFF
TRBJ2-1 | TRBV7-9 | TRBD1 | CASRGTGYNEQFF
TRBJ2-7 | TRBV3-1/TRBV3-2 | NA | CASSQEGKPYEQYF
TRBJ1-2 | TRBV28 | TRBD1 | CASTPGGAPYGYTF
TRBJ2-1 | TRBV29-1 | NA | CSGGPPNNEQFF
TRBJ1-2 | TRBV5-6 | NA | CASSEGTNYGYTF
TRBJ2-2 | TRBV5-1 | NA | CASSLGTGWRDGELFF